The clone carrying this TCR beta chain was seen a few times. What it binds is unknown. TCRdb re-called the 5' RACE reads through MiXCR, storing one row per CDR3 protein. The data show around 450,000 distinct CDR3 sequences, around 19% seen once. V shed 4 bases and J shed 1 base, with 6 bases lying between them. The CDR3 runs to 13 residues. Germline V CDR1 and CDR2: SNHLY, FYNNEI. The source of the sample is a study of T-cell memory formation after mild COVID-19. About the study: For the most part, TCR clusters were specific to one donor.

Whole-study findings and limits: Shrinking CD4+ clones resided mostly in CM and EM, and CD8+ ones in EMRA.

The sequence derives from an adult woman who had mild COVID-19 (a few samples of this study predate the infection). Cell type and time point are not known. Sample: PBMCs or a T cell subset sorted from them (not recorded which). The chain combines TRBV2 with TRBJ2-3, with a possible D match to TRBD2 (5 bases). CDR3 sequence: CASSVEGTDTQYF. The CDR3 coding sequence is TGTGCCAGCAGTGTGGAGGGCACAGATACGCAGTATTTT. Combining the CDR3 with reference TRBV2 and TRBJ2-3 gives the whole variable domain EPEVTQTPSHQVTQMGQEVILRCVPISNHLYFYWYRQILGQKVEFLVSFYNNEISEKSEIFDDQFSVERPDGSNFTLKIRSTKLEDSAMYFCASSVEGTDTQYFGPGTRLTVL.